The 10 T cell receptor beta chains listed next were all sequenced from one sample in a study of identical twins. TCRdb used MiXCR to reprocess the 5' RACE reads, holding one entry per CDR3 protein. Among about 900,000 distinct CDR3 sequences listed, over 9% were seen once. The sample was also linked to a second study, of yellow fever vaccine responses in identical twins.

Input material: PBMCs. The receptors derive from a woman aged 18-35 years in good health.

This clonotype came up a few times. V and J are TRBV28 and TRBJ2-1; D may be TRBD2 (5 bases). Germline CDR1 and CDR2: MDHEN and SYDVKM. Trimming removed 3 bases from V and 2 bases from J, with 11 bases in between. The CDR3 extends over 15 amino acids. The CDR3 DNA reads as TGTGCCAGCAGTTTGGCAGAGGGCCCCTACAATGAGCAGTTCTTC. Its translation: CASSLAEGPYNEQFF.

The gene calls are TRBV4-1 and TRBJ1-4; the D gene is possibly TRBD1 (5 bases). Germline lookup yields CDR1 MGHRA and CDR2 YSYEKL. CDR3 size: 13 residues. With 3 bases removed from V and 10 bases from J, the gap between germline ends came to 12 bases. CDR3 coding DNA: TGCGCCAGCAGCCAGGACTGGGGGTTAAAACTGTTTTTT. Translation gives CASSQDWGLKLFF.

V usage is TRBV6-5 and J usage is TRBJ2-4, with D maybe TRBD1 (6 bases). The CDR3 totals 15 residues. In germline, CDR1 is MNHEY, CDR2 SVGAGI. Trimming removed 4 bases from V and 0 bases from J, with 10 bases in between. Written as DNA, the CDR3 is TGTGCCAGCAGTTCGGACAGACAAGCCAAAAACATTCAGTACTTC. Protein product: CASSSDRQAKNIQYF.

This clonotype was seen a handful of times. The J gene is TRBJ2-1, the V gene TRBV9, with D possibly matching TRBD2 (5 bases). This CDR3 comprises 16 residues. Germline lookup yields CDR1 SGDLS and CDR2 YYNGEE. Between the trimmed V and J ends, which lost 3 bases and 8 bases, there was a span of 21 bases. The CDR3 loop is CASSGTGSPRPDEQFF. The CDR3, as DNA: TGTGCCAGCAGCGGGACTGGGAGCCCAAGGCCCGATGAGCAGTTCTTC.

The rearrangement uses TRBV6-4 and TRBJ2-1; TRBD2 matches at 14 bases. The CDR3 is 16 amino acids. Germline V CDR1 and CDR2: MRHNA, SNTAGT. Trimming cost V 2 bases and J 6 bases; bases outside gene matches: 3. The CDR3 nucleotides are TGTGCCAGCAGTGACCAGGGGACTAGCGGGAGCAATGAGCAGTTCTTC. The encoded protein is CASSDQGTSGSNEQFF.

The sample holds a few counts of this clonotype. The V call is TRBV7-6, the J call TRBJ2-7, with 8 bases that match TRBD2. The CDR3 has 14 residues. J lost 2 bases, V lost 5 bases, and 5 bases had no gene match. The germline CDR1 and CDR2 sequences are SGHVS and FNYEAQ. CDR3 coding DNA: TGTGCCAGCAGCACTAGCGGTAGAGCCTACGAGCAGTACTTC. As protein: CASSTSGRAYEQYF.

CDR3 sequence: CSVGKDSMNTEAFF. CDR3 DNA sequence: TGCAGCGTCGGTAAGGACAGCATGAACACTGAAGCTTTCTTT. The rearrangement joins TRBV29-1 to TRBJ1-1; perhaps TRBD1 as D (6 bases). V lost 6 bases to trimming and J lost 0 bases, with 14 bases between them. Looked up from germline, CDR1 is SQVTM and CDR2 is ANQGSEA. The length of the CDR3 is 14 residues.

This clonotype appeared a few times. The genes are TRBV2 and TRBJ2-5, with 11 bases identical to TRBD2. V lost 6 bases to trimming and J lost 2 bases; unmatched junction nucleotides: 8. The CDR3 length is 16 residues. Germline CDR1 and CDR2: SNHLY and FYNNEI. DNA for the CDR3: TGTGCCAGCAGCGATACTAGCGGGGGTGAACAAGAGACCCAGTACTTC. Translated, it gives CASSDTSGGEQETQYF.

The chain uses TRBV5-1 and TRBJ2-1; possible D gene TRBD2, 6 bases. The CDR3 covers 14 residues. CDR1 and CDR2 (germline): SGHRS, YFSETQ. Trimming shortened V by 1 base and J by 8 bases, and 13 bases separated the two germline ends. Written as DNA, the CDR3 is TGCGCCAGCAGCTTGTACGGGACTCGGGATGAGCAGTTCTTC. Residues: CASSLYGTRDEQFF.

In this sample, this clonotype turned up many times. J is TRBJ1-1 and V is TRBV5-1; TRBD1 might be the D (6 bases). Germline V CDR1 and CDR2: SGHRS, YFSETQ. This CDR3 comprises 14 residues. V shed 6 bases and J shed 1 base, with 13 bases lying between them. In nucleotides, the CDR3 is TGCGCCAGCACCTACGCGACAGGGAACACTGAAGCTTTCTTT. It translates to CASTYATGNTEAFF.